This T cell receptor beta chain was sequenced during a study of T cell clonotyping in hematopoietic cell transplantation. Looked up from germline, CDR1 is SGHTA and CDR2 is FQGTGA. Unmatched junction bases numbered 5, after V lost 5 bases and J lost 5 bases. The CDR3 extends over 14 amino acids. Data came from immunoSEQ multiplex PCR; TCRdb stores just in-frame clones and leaves some out. The sample records approximately 26,000 clones, 65% to 90% being singletons. Time point in this sample: recipient sample about 28 days before transplant, after cytoreduction. Broader study findings: Graft donor and pretransplant recipient Inverse Simpson Index values predicted broader posttransplant TCR diversity. Few recipient clonotypes overlapped donors; over 95% were de novo at given depth. Cells were unsorted, so CD4 and CD8 contributions were not separated.

A word on this clone: Its matching antigen is unknown.

This sequence originates from a woman aged 60-75 years with acute myeloid leukemia. Some clones in this sample may be carry-over from other donors' samples. The rearrangement uses TRBV7-3 and TRBJ1-5, with 8 bases lining up with TRBD1. Here the sequenced sample was peripheral blood mononuclear cells, taken before stem cell transplant. CDR3 protein: CASSPQGGDQPQHF. The CDR3 nucleotides read TGTGCCAGCAGCCCACAGGGGGGGGATCAGCCCCAGCATTTT.